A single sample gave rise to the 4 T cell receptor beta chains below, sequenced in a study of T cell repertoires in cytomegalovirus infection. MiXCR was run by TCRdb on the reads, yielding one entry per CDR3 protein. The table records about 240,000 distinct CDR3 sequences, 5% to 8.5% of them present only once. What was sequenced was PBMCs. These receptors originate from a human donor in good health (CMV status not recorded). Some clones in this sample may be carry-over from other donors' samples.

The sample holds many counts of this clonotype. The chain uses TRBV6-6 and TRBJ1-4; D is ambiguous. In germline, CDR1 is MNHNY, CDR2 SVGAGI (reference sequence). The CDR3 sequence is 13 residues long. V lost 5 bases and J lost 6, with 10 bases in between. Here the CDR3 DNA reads TGTGCCAGCAGTAGCCCTTTAGATGAAAAACTGTTTTTT. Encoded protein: CASSSPLDEKLFF.

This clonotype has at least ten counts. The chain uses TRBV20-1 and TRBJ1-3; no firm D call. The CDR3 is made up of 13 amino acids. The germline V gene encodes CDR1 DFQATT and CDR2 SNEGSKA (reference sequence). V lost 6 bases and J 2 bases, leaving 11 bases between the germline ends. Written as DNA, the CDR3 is TGCAGTGCCGTGTCTAAAACTGGAAACACCATATATTTT. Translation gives CSAVSKTGNTIYF.

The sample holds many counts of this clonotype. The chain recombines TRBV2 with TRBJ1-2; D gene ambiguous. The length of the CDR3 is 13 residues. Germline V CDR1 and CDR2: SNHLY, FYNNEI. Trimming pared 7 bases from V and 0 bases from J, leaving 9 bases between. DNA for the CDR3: TGTGCCAGCACTGGCGGACCTAACTATGGCTACACCTTC. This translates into CASTGGPNYGYTF.

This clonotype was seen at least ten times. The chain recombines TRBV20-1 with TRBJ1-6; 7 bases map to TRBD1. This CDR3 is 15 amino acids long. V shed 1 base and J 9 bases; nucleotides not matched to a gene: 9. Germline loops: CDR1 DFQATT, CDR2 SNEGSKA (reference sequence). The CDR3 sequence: CSARATAGDSSPLHF. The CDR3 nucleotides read TGCAGTGCTAGAGCTACGGCAGGGGACAGTTCACCCCTCCACTTT.